This entry concerns a single T cell receptor beta chain. This record belongs to a study of blood T cell repertoires in COVID-19. The data were produced by immunoSEQ multiplex PCR, yet TCRdb's version contains in-frame clones alone and is incomplete. The sample yields roughly 350,000 clones, around nine tenths seen once. V lost 4 bases to trimming and J lost 6 bases; unmatched junction nucleotides: 16. Looked up from germline, CDR1 is ENHRY and CDR2 is SYGVKD. The CDR3 extends over 17 amino acids. J is TRBJ1-1 and V is TRBV10-3; TRBD1 matches 8 bases. The receptor was derived from a woman aged 70-85 years with COVID-19, enrolled during active disease. Sequencing was done on a sample of peripheral blood. CDR3 sequence reads: CAISGTGPVLVVAEAFF. In DNA form, the CDR3 reads TGTGCCATCAGTGGGACAGGGCCCGTCTTGGTTGTAGCTGAAGCTTTCTTT.